These T cell receptor beta chains were read from a single sample in a study of CD8 T cells in ankylosing spondylitis. MiXCR was run by TCRdb on the 5' RACE reads, yielding one entry per CDR3 protein. The data hold about 200,000 distinct CDR3 sequences, with roughly 13% observed a single time. The sample taken for sequencing was blood, either unsorted or a sorted T cell fraction (not recorded which). These receptors all stem from a male donor with ankylosing spondylitis or in good health (not recorded which). The CDR3 runs from the conserved cysteine through the conserved F or W. The D gene is left open where the match is weak. The size field is filled for only some rows; it gives once, few, many or a size class.

V	size	D	J	CDR3	DNA
TRBV3-1	few	-	TRBJ2-5	CASSQYLRGGETQYF	TGTGCCAGCAGCCAGTACCTCAGGGGAGGGGAGACCCAGTACTTC
TRBV4-1	many	TRBD2	TRBJ2-2	CASSQDSGIAGELFF	TGCGCCAGCAGCCAAGATAGCGGGATTGCCGGGGAGCTGTTTTTT
TRBV5-1	few	TRBD1	TRBJ2-3	CASSFVGGQGTDTQYF	TGCGCCAGCAGCTTTGTGGGGGGACAGGGCACAGATACGCAGTATTTT
TRBV4-2	few	TRBD2	TRBJ2-7	CASSPLLAGVSSGAYEQYF	TGTGCCAGCAGCCCACTACTAGCGGGAGTCTCTAGCGGCGCCTACGAGCAGTACTTC
TRBV2	-	-	TRBJ2-1	CASGAPPHNEQFF	TGTGCCAGCGGGGCCCCACCCCACAATGAGCAGTTCTTC
TRBV20-1	-	TRBD1	TRBJ1-2	CSATNIPTGNYGYTF	TGCAGTGCTACCAATATACCGACAGGGAACTATGGCTACACCTTC
TRBV12-3/TRBV12-4	few	-	TRBJ2-5	CASSPFGEETQYF	TGTGCCAGCAGCCCCTTCGGGGAGGAGACCCAGTACTTC
TRBV10-1	many	-	TRBJ2-1	CASSGGRGISYNEQFF	TGCGCCAGCAGTGGGGGTAGGGGGATTTCGTACAATGAGCAGTTCTTC
TRBV25-1	few	-	TRBJ1-5	CASSGKGGRVQHF	TGTGCCAGCAGCGGAAAAGGGGGAAGGGTCCAGCATTTT
TRBV21-1	few	-	TRBJ1-3	CASSKEDRVNTIYF	TGTGCCAGCAGCAAAGAAGACAGGGTTAACACCATATATTTT
TRBV6-5	-	-	TRBJ2-1	CASTYDDEQFF	TGTGCCAGCACTTATGACGATGAGCAGTTCTTC
TRBV20-1	many	TRBD1	TRBJ1-1	CSVRDRDPEAFF	TGCAGTGTTAGGGACAGGGACCCTGAAGCTTTCTTT
TRBV20-1	-	-	TRBJ1-5	CSARDPSGPQHF	TGCAGTGCTAGAGATCCCTCTGGACCCCAGCATTTT
TRBV20-1	-	-	TRBJ2-7	CSAQNWSYEQYF	TGCAGTGCTCAGAATTGGTCCTACGAGCAGTACTTC
TRBV10-1	-	-	TRBJ2-7	CASSEAGSPEQYF	TGCGCCAGCAGTGAGGCCGGGAGCCCCGAGCAGTACTTC
TRBV6-1	-	-	TRBJ2-7	CASSGTGPMDEQYF	TGTGCCAGCAGTGGCACAGGGCCCATGGACGAGCAGTACTTC
TRBV4-1	few	-	TRBJ2-1	CASSQGPGLDEQFF	TGCGCCAGCAGCCAAGGTCCGGGTTTGGATGAGCAGTTCTTC
TRBV2	many	-	TRBJ2-2	CASSGFARAGAPTGELFF	TGTGCCAGCAGTGGGTTTGCTAGGGCAGGGGCGCCCACCGGGGAGCTGTTTTTT
TRBV12-3/TRBV12-4	-	TRBD1	TRBJ2-1	CASSFATGTYNEQFF	TGTGCCAGCAGCTTCGCGACAGGGACCTACAATGAGCAGTTCTTC
TRBV11-3	-	-	TRBJ1-1	CASTPRTQTMNTEAFF	TGTGCCAGCACTCCCCGGACACAGACGATGAACACTGAAGCTTTCTTT
TRBV12-3/TRBV12-4	few	-	TRBJ2-2	CASSSVGGTGELFF	TGTGCCAGCAGTTCAGTAGGGGGCACCGGGGAGCTGTTTTTT
TRBV15	-	-	TRBJ2-3	CATSSFVGADTQYF	TGTGCCACCAGCAGTTTTGTTGGCGCGGATACGCAGTATTTT
TRBV27	many	-	TRBJ1-1	CASSPGGFPGAFF	TGTGCCAGCAGTCCGGGGGGGTTCCCGGGAGCTTTCTTT
TRBV6-1	few	TRBD2	TRBJ2-1	CASSQREGPGHEQFF	TGTGCCAGCAGCCAGCGGGAGGGGCCCGGTCATGAGCAGTTCTTC
TRBV4-1	-	TRBD1	TRBJ1-5	CASSQRQGDQPQHF	TGCGCCAGCAGCCAAAGACAGGGGGATCAGCCCCAGCATTTT
TRBV7-9	-	TRBD1	TRBJ2-3	CASSPQGLVSTDTQYF	TGTGCCAGCAGCCCACAGGGGTTGGTTAGCACAGATACGCAGTATTTT
TRBV29-1	-	-	TRBJ1-2	CSVEGGPPHIDYGYTF	TGCAGCGTTGAAGGGGGGCCTCCCCACATTGACTATGGCTACACCTTC
TRBV4-2	-	TRBD2	TRBJ2-7	CASSQEISGLYEQYF	TGTGCCAGCAGCCAAGAGATTAGCGGGCTCTACGAGCAGTACTTC
TRBV19	-	TRBD2	TRBJ2-5	CASSRGTMGFLETQYF	TGTGCCAGTAGTCGTGGGACTATGGGGTTCTTGGAGACCCAGTACTTC
TRBV2	-	-	TRBJ2-3	CASSYTDRSMTDTQYF	TGTGCCAGCAGTTATACCGACAGGAGTATGACAGATACGCAGTATTTT
TRBV27	many	TRBD2	TRBJ2-5	CASSRGLAGVETQYF	TGTGCCAGCAGTAGGGGACTAGCGGGAGTGGAGACCCAGTACTTC
TRBV30	-	TRBD1	TRBJ1-2	CAWTLRDRADYGYTF	TGTGCCTGGACCCTAAGGGACAGGGCGGACTATGGCTACACCTTC
TRBV7-9	-	-	TRBJ1-2	CASSLASFRQYGYTF	TGTGCCAGCAGCTTAGCTTCTTTCCGGCAGTATGGCTACACCTTC
TRBV29-1	-	-	TRBJ1-2	CSVEKVKPPANYGYTF	TGCAGCGTAGAAAAAGTTAAACCCCCTGCTAACTATGGCTACACCTTC
TRBV13	few	-	TRBJ2-2	CASSLQGTNGELFF	TGTGCCAGCAGCTTACAGGGGACGAACGGGGAGCTGTTTTTT
TRBV5-5	few	TRBD2	TRBJ2-1	CASSFSSPTSGVYNEQFF	TGTGCCAGCAGCTTCTCGAGCCCGACTAGCGGAGTTTACAATGAGCAGTTCTTC
TRBV7-9	many	-	TRBJ1-2	CASSSLGGYYGYTF	TGTGCCAGCAGCTCGCTCGGAGGCTACTATGGCTACACCTTC
TRBV6-1	few	TRBD1	TRBJ2-3	CASSTQGQDYTDTQYF	TGTGCCAGCAGTACCCAGGGACAGGATTACACAGATACGCAGTATTTT
TRBV12-3/TRBV12-4	few	-	TRBJ2-3	CASSFAGSTDTQYF	TGTGCCAGCAGTTTCGCAGGGAGCACAGATACGCAGTATTTT
TRBV20-1	-	TRBD2	TRBJ2-7	CSANSGAYEQYF	TGCAGTGCTAATAGCGGGGCCTACGAGCAGTACTTC
TRBV5-6	-	TRBD1	TRBJ2-2	CASSPSGQGAGELFF	TGTGCCAGCAGCCCCAGTGGACAGGGGGCCGGGGAGCTGTTTTTT
TRBV5-1	few	TRBD1	TRBJ1-2	CASRIRGGSVDGYTF	TGCGCCAGCAGGATAAGAGGGGGCTCAGTCGATGGCTACACCTTC
TRBV9	few	-	TRBJ1-2	CASSVEEGYYGYTF	TGTGCCAGCAGCGTAGAGGAAGGTTACTATGGCTACACCTTC
TRBV6-1	many	TRBD1	TRBJ2-2	CAGDRDPTGELFF	TGTGCCGGGGACAGGGACCCCACCGGGGAGCTGTTTTTT
TRBV12-3/TRBV12-4	few	-	TRBJ1-1	CASSFGSEEAFF	TGTGCCAGCAGTTTCGGATCCGAGGAAGCTTTCTTT
TRBV7-9	-	TRBD1	TRBJ1-1	CASTFGQGKGAFF	TGTGCCAGCACCTTTGGACAGGGTAAAGGAGCTTTCTTT
TRBV12-3/TRBV12-4	many	-	TRBJ2-1	CASSFGLGVNEQFF	TGTGCCAGCAGTTTCGGGCTAGGGGTCAATGAGCAGTTCTTC
TRBV7-6	-	-	TRBJ2-7	CASSLAPWQGRYEQYF	TGTGCCAGCAGCTTAGCGCCCTGGCAGGGGAGATACGAGCAGTACTTC
TRBV5-1	-	TRBD2	TRBJ2-3	CASRGTSGPSTDTQYF	TGCGCCAGCAGGGGGACTAGCGGCCCTAGCACAGATACGCAGTATTTT
TRBV7-6	-	TRBD2	TRBJ2-1	CASSLGLAVARDEQFF	TGTGCCAGCAGCTTAGGACTAGCGGTAGCTAGGGATGAGCAGTTCTTC
TRBV5-1	-	-	TRBJ1-6	CASSLQDLNSPLHF	TGCGCCAGCAGCTTACAGGACCTGAATTCACCCCTCCACTTT
TRBV10-3	-	TRBD1	TRBJ2-7	CAISPDRAVDEQYF	TGTGCCATCAGTCCGGACAGGGCGGTCGACGAGCAGTACTTC
TRBV12-3/TRBV12-4	many	-	TRBJ2-7	CASSPDGSSYEQYF	TGTGCCAGCAGCCCGGACGGGAGCTCCTACGAGCAGTACTTC
TRBV5-6	-	TRBD1	TRBJ2-7	CASSTGVSFYEQYF	TGTGCCAGCAGCACAGGGGTCTCCTTCTACGAGCAGTACTTC